The entry below describes one T cell receptor beta chain. No antigen is known for it. The sample belongs to a study of memory CD4+ T cells and cytomegalovirus serostatus. Single viable CD3+CD4+CD8-CD45RO+ cells were sorted as the memory CD4+ T cells. Germline CDR1 reads SGDLS; CDR2 reads YYNGEE. The V end was cut by 0 bases, the J end by 0 bases, with 7 bases between. The CDR3 extends over 14 amino acids. Study results and caveats: A US-trained random forest predicted CMV serostatus with median AUC around 0.9. The CMV-associated TCR signature appears largely within the CD4+ memory repertoire. About 40% of the roughly 160 known CMV-associated TCRbeta sequences appeared in CD4+ memory.

As originally analysed: After removing out-of-frame reads, approximately 2.2 million distinct TCRbeta sequences remained. Libraries were prepared by immunoSEQ multiplex PCR; TCRdb keeps only in-frame clonotypes and omits some of them. From that table come the V and J calls and clone size; the DNA was used to work out D and trimming. The sample carries approximately 74,000 clones, about 75% recorded once. The clonotype originates from an adult in good health and CMV-seropositive. What was sequenced was memory CD4+ T cells from blood. V gene TRBV9 combines with J gene TRBJ2-7; the D is unclear. CDR3 amino acids: CASSVGAHSYEQYF. The CDR3 DNA sequence: TGTGCCAGCAGCGTAGGAGCACACTCCTACGAGCAGTACTTC.